The 21 T cell receptor beta chains below all came from one sample that was sequenced in a study of CD8+CD57+ T cells in acquired aplastic anemia. The template for TCR beta VDJ and CDR3 sequence profiling was genomic DNA. TCRdb reanalysed the reads using MiXCR and keeps one entry per CDR3 protein. Altogether over 150,000 distinct CDR3 sequences are present, 40% to 55% being singletons, with the ten largest covering about 3%. Before being chosen for sequencing, patients had shown CD8+CD57+ cell expansion by flow cytometry. Sequences were obtained from sorted CD4+, CD8+, or CD8+CD57+ T cells (not recorded which) from PBMCs. These receptors all come from a human donor with aplastic anemia.

This chain uses TRBV7-3 with TRBJ2-7, with a weak D call TRBD1 (5 bases). The CDR3 runs to 13 residues. Per the germline V gene, CDR1 is SGHTA and CDR2 is FQGTGA. Between the trimmed V and J ends, which lost 4 bases and 6 bases, there was a span of 13 bases. CDR3 sequence: CASSSGYSGEQYF. As DNA, the CDR3 is TGTGCCAGCAGCTCAGGGTATTCGGGCGAGCAGTACTTC.

About this clonotype: A read error may be the cause here, since a much bigger clone is one base away. The V gene is TRBV30, the J gene TRBJ1-6, with unresolved D. The CDR3 is 9 residues long. Germline V gene lookup returns CDR1 GTSNPN and CDR2 SVGIG (reference sequence). In DNA form, the CDR3 reads TGTGCCTCAGATTCACTCCTCCACTTT. The encoded protein is CASDSLLHF.

The rearrangement links TRBV12-3 or TRBV12-4 to TRBJ2-7; D gene uncertain. Trimming cost V 6 bases and J 4 bases, with 19 bases left between them. The CDR3 consists of 15 residues. CDR3 bases: TGTGCCAGCAGCCAATACCGGAAGGGTCGGTACGAGCAGTACTTC. Its translation: CASSQYRKGRYEQYF.

Details on this clonotype: The junction shows a germline mismatch at one end, possibly a read error. The rearrangement uses TRBV10-1 and TRBJ2-3, with 7 bases identical to TRBD2. Per the germline V gene, CDR1 is WNHNN and CDR2 is SYGVQD (reference sequence). This CDR3 comprises 15 residues. CDR3 sequence (DNA): TGCGCCAGCAGTGAGTTCGGGGAGGGTGCAGATACACAGTATTTT. Residues: CASSEFGEGADTQYF.

Points on this clonotype: Being one base from a much bigger clone, this may be a read error. V gene TRBV20-1 combines with J gene TRBJ1-3; D not certain. Germline CDR1 DFQATT, CDR2 SNEGSKA (reference sequence). CDR3 length equals 13 residues. CDR3 sequence: CSARHGAGNIIYF. CDR3 in DNA: TGCAGTGCTAGACACGGTGCTGGAAACATCATATATTTT.

This clonotype was counted a few times. This chain links TRBV28 with TRBJ2-7, with 11 bases that match TRBD2. Germline CDR1 is MDHEN and CDR2 is SYDVKM. CDR3 length: 16 amino acids. The trim removed 4 bases at V and 3 bases at J, leaving 8 bases unmatched. The chain's CDR3 is CASSSPGLAGGYEQYF. For the CDR3, the DNA is TGTGCCAGCAGTTCCCCCGGACTAGCGGGTGGCTACGAGCAGTACTTC.

This clonotype has a count of ten or more. The chain joins TRBV10-2 to TRBJ2-5; maybe TRBD2 (6 bases). Germline CDR1 and CDR2: WSHSY and SAAADI. The CDR3 extends over 14 amino acids. Between the trimmed V and J ends, which lost 0 bases and 4 bases, there was a span of 9 bases. The CDR3 DNA follows: TGCGCCAGCAGTGAGTCGAAGGGAGGAGAGACCCAGTACTTC. This translates into CASSESKGGETQYF.

Worth noting for this clonotype: A much larger clone lies a single base off, so this may be a read error. This rearrangement joins TRBV9 to TRBJ2-5, with 10 bases fitting TRBD2. Germline CDR1 reads SGDLS; CDR2 reads YYNGEE. CDR3 length: 17 amino acids. The CDR3 DNA is TGTGCCAGCAGCCCATCCGGGGGACTAGCGCTTCAAGGGACCCAGTACTTC. It specifies CASSPSGGLALQGTQYF.

In this sample, this clonotype turned up many times. V is TRBV12-3 or TRBV12-4 and J is TRBJ2-3; a possible D gene is TRBD2 (6 bases). CDR3 length: 15 amino acids. V was shortened by 1 base and J by 4 bases, with 12 bases between the two germline ends. CDR3 sequence: CASSLGDSLSDTQYF. CDR3 DNA sequence: TGTGCCAGCAGTTTAGGGGACTCGCTTTCAGATACGCAGTATTTT.

The chain links TRBV20-1 to TRBJ2-5; D remains unclear. Trimming stripped 4 bases from V and 0 bases from J, with 6 bases between. This CDR3 has 12 amino acids. CDR1 DFQATT and CDR2 SNEGSKA come from the germline V gene (reference sequence). CDR3 residues: CSAIPDQETQYF. In nucleotides, the CDR3 is TGCAGTGCTATACCAGACCAAGAGACCCAGTACTTC.

The chain is built from TRBV29-1 and TRBJ2-7; no clear D. The CDR3 runs 13 residues. In germline, CDR1 is SQVTM, CDR2 ANQGSEA. V lost 4 bases and J lost 2, with 12 bases in between. The CDR3 coding sequence is TGCAGCGTTGTGTCGTGGCCCACCTACGAGCAGTACTTC. Translation: CSVVSWPTYEQYF.

The V gene is TRBV3-1, the J gene TRBJ2-6, with 9 bases fitting TRBD2. Germline V lookup: CDR1 LGHDT, CDR2 YNNKEL (reference sequence). The CDR3 sequence is 18 residues long. Unmatched junction bases numbered 9, after V lost 4 bases and J lost 2 bases. CDR3 region: CASSLLAGVAPGANVLTF. CDR3 sequence (DNA): TGTGCCAGCAGCCTTTTAGCGGGAGTGGCTCCTGGGGCCAACGTCCTGACTTTC. Looking up the rest from reference TRBV3-1 and TRBJ2-6 gives the full variable domain: DTAVSQTPKYLVTQMGNDKSIKCEQNLGHDTMYWYKQDSKKFLKIMFSYNNKELIINETVPNRFSPKSPDKAHLNLHINSLELGDSAVYFCASSLLAGVAPGANVLTFGAGSRLTVL.

This chain connects TRBV6-5 to TRBJ2-1; the D is unclear. The CDR3 runs to 14 residues. V was pared by 0 bases and J by 3 bases, with 6 bases between. Germline loops: CDR1 MNHEY, CDR2 SVGAGI. The CDR3 sequence: CASSYSVSYNEQFF. The CDR3 DNA reads TGTGCCAGCAGTTACTCGGTAAGCTACAATGAGCAGTTCTTC.

This rearrangement joins TRBV29-1 to TRBJ2-7; 10 bases fit TRBD1. The CDR3 runs to 13 residues. J lost 3 bases, V lost 6 bases, and 5 bases had no gene match. CDR1 and CDR2 (germline): SQVTM, ANQGSEA. The chain's CDR3 is CSVPGQGCYEQYF. As DNA, the CDR3 is TGCAGCGTGCCGGGACAGGGGTGCTACGAGCAGTACTTC.

With regard to this clonotype: A much more abundant neighbour one base away suggests this may be a read error. The V call is TRBV11-3, the J call TRBJ1-6, with D unresolved. The CDR3 consists of 13 residues. Deletions cut 5 bases from V and 9 bases from J, with 11 bases between. CDR1 and CDR2 from the germline V gene are SGHNT and YENEEA. CDR3 in DNA: TGTGCCAGCAGCCCCAGACCCATTTCACCCCTCCACTTT. Protein sequence: CASSPRPISPLHF.

In its sample, this clonotype was seen many times. V is TRBV5-4 and J is TRBJ1-1; 9 positions match TRBD1. The CDR3 contains 15 residues. After removal of 2 bases from V and 4 bases from J, the junction contained 6 bases not matched to a gene. CDR1 SGHNT and CDR2 YYREEE come from the germline V gene (reference sequence). CDR3 sequence reads: CASSLRTGEATEAFF. The CDR3 DNA sequence: TGTGCCAGCAGCTTACGGACAGGGGAGGCCACTGAAGCTTTCTTT.

The rearrangement uses TRBV2 and TRBJ1-2; 7 bases match TRBD1. Trimming removed 5 bases from V and 4 bases from J; junction bases left unmatched: 7. Looked up from germline, CDR1 is SNHLY and CDR2 is FYNNEI. The CDR3 totals 14 residues. This CDR3 is CASSLFRDSYGYTF. The CDR3 DNA reads as TGTGCCAGCAGTTTATTCCGGGACAGCTATGGCTACACCTTC.

The rearrangement links TRBV15 to TRBJ2-7; D perhaps matches TRBD2 (5 bases). The CDR3 totals 11 residues. Germline CDR1 reads LNHNV; CDR2 reads YYDKDF (reference sequence). Trimming removed 2 bases at V and 7 bases at J, with 6 bases between. The CDR3 reads CATSRTGEQYF. DNA of the CDR3: TGTGCCACCAGCAGAACGGGGGAGCAGTACTTC.

This clonotype was picked up many times. The chain links TRBV12-3 or TRBV12-4 to TRBJ1-1; D might be TRBD1 (5 bases). V shed 2 bases and J shed 2 bases, with 9 bases lying between them. The CDR3 has 14 amino acids. The CDR3 sequence is CASSLSGANTEAFF. Here the CDR3 DNA reads TGTGCCAGCAGTTTAAGCGGGGCTAACACTGAAGCTTTCTTT.

This clonotype was observed at least ten times. The rearrangement links TRBV3-1 to TRBJ1-2, with D possibly TRBD1 on 6 matching bases. This CDR3 region has 13 residues. Germline V lookup: CDR1 LGHDT, CDR2 YNNKEL (reference sequence). V was cut by 7 bases and J by 4 bases, with 13 bases left in between. CDR3 in DNA: TGTGCCAGCAATCCGACAGGCGGCTATGGCTACACCTTC. It codes for CASNPTGGYGYTF.

The count of this clonotype is one. The chain joins TRBV7-9 to TRBJ2-7; 7 bases agree with TRBD1. CDR3 length equals 14 residues. The V segment lost 5 bases and the J segment 3 bases; nucleotides outside the gene matches: 7. Germline V gives CDR1 SEHNR, CDR2 FQNEAQ (reference sequence). CDR3 protein: CASSAETGNYEQYF. The CDR3 DNA follows: TGTGCCAGCAGCGCCGAGACAGGGAACTACGAGCAGTACTTC.